Listed below are T cell receptor beta chains from one sample, sequenced in a study of cytomegalovirus exposure and HLA in healthy donors. Assay used: immunoSEQ multiplex PCR; TCRdb lists only in-frame clones, some missing. The sample has some 140,000 clones, more than 70% seen once. The material sequenced was PBMCs. The receptors shown here come from a male donor in good health and CMV-seropositive. Both conserved end residues are part of each CDR3. The D gene is left open where the match is weak. A row's size may be missing; if present it is once, few, many or a size class.

cdr3_nt cdr3_aa j_call d_call clone_size v_call
TGTGCCAGCTCTCCGGGACAGAACACTGAAGCTTTCTTT CASSPGQNTEAFF TRBJ1-1 - - TRBV18
TGTGCCAGCAGTTACTCGGAGGGCGGACCGGTCTATGGCTACACCTTC CASSYSEGGPVYGYTF TRBJ1-2 - - TRBV6-5
TGTGCCAGCAGATCAGGACAGCTCTATGGCTACACCTTC CASRSGQLYGYTF TRBJ1-2 - - TRBV6-5
TGTGCCAGCAGCTTGGCCGTAGGGGTGAATGAGCAGTTCTTC CASSLAVGVNEQFF TRBJ2-1 - - TRBV5-6
TGTGCCAGTAGTCCAATGTGGACTAGCGGGAGTTTAAATGAGCAGTTCTTC CASSPMWTSGSLNEQFF TRBJ2-1 TRBD2 - TRBV19
TGTGCCAGCAGTCCCACCGGGGACAGGAAAGAGACCCAGTACTTC CASSPTGDRKETQYF TRBJ2-5 TRBD1 - TRBV28
TGTGCCAGCAGTTTTGGGACAGGCCTGAACACTGAAGCTTTCTTT CASSFGTGLNTEAFF TRBJ1-1 TRBD1 - TRBV27
TGTGCCAGCAGTTACGGGACTAGCGGCACAGATACGCAGTATTTT CASSYGTSGTDTQYF TRBJ2-3 TRBD2 once TRBV7-9
TGTGCCAGTAGCGCGAGGACAGGGTGGGACAATCAGCCCCAGCATTTT CASSARTGWDNQPQHF TRBJ1-5 TRBD1 - TRBV19
TGTGCCAGCTCATTAACAGGGTTGGGCACTGAAGCTTTCTTT CASSLTGLGTEAFF TRBJ1-1 - - TRBV27
TGTGCCAGCAGTACGGGGCTAGCGGGCGAGCAGTTCTTC CASSTGLAGEQFF TRBJ2-1 TRBD2 - TRBV27
TGTGCCAGCAGCCAAAGGGGGGGATGGAGCACTAGCGGGTTGAACAATGAGCAGTTCTTC CASSQRGGWSTSGLNNEQFF TRBJ2-1 TRBD2 - TRBV9
TGTGCCAGCAGTTTTAATGCGGGAGTCTATGAGCAGTTCTTC CASSFNAGVYEQFF TRBJ2-1 TRBD2 - TRBV28
TGTGCCAGCAGCTTAGGGACAGGGCGGAACGAGCAGTACTTC CASSLGTGRNEQYF TRBJ2-7 TRBD1 - TRBV7-8
TGTGCCAGCAGCCCCCGAACTAGCGGGAGTTACAATGAGCAGTTCTTC CASSPRTSGSYNEQFF TRBJ2-1 TRBD2 - TRBV9
TGCGCCAGCAGGACAGGGAATGAGCAGTTCTTC CASRTGNEQFF TRBJ2-1 TRBD1 - TRBV10-2
TGCAGCGCTGCCGGGACAGGGGTTTTCGAGCAGTACTTC CSAAGTGVFEQYF TRBJ2-7 TRBD1 - TRBV29-1
TGTGCCAGCAGCTTGAGAGCGTTCCCTAAAGAGACCCAGTACTTC CASSLRAFPKETQYF TRBJ2-5 - few TRBV5-4
TGTGCCAGCAGTTTTCTCCGGACTAGCGGGCTCCCAGAGACCCAGTACTTC CASSFLRTSGLPETQYF TRBJ2-5 TRBD2 - TRBV28
TGTGCCAGCAGCCCCGGGGACAGGTTATTCGCTGAAGCTTTCTTT CASSPGDRLFAEAFF TRBJ1-1 TRBD1 - TRBV6-5
TGTTCCAGCAGTAACCAGGGGGCGGCAGGAAACACCATATATTTT CSSSNQGAAGNTIYF TRBJ1-3 TRBD1 - TRBV7-9
TGTGCCAGCAGCTTGGGGTCTAGCCGGTACGAGCAGTACTTC CASSLGSSRYEQYF TRBJ2-7 - once TRBV5-6